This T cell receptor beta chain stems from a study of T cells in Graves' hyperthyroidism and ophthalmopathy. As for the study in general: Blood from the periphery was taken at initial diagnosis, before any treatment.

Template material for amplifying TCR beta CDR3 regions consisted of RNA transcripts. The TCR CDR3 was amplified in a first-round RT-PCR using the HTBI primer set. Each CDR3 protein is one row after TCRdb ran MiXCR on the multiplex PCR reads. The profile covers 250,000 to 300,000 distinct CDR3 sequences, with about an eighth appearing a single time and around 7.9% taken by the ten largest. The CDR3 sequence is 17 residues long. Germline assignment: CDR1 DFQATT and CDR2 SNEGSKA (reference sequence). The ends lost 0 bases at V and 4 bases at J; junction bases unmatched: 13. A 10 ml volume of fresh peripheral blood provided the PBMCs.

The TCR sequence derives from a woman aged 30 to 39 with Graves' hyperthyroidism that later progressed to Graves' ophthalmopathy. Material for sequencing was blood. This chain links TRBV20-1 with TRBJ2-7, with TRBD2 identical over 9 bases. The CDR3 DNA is TGCAGTGCTAGAGATAGTGGGGCGGGAGGGTCCTTTTACGAGCAGTACTTC. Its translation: CSARDSGAGGSFYEQYF.